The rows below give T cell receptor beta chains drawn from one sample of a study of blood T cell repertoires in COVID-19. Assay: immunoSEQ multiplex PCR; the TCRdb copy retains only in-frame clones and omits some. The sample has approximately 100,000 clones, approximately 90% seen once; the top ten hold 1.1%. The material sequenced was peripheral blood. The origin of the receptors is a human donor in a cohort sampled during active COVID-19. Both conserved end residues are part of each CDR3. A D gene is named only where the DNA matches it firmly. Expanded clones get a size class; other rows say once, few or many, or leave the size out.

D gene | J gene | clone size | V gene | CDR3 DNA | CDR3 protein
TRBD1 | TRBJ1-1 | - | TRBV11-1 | TGTGCCAGCAGCCTCGACAGGGCCGTTGCTGAAGCTTTCTTT | CASSLDRAVAEAFF
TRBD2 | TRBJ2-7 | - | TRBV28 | TGTGCCATCGCACAGAGGGTAGCGGGGCCGAGGGGCGAGCAGTACTTC | CAIAQRVAGPRGEQYF
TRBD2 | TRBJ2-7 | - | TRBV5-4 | TGTGCCAGCAGGACTAGCGGGGGGGTCTACGAGCAGTACTTC | CASRTSGGVYEQYF
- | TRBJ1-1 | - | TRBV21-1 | TGTGCCAGCAGCAAACGCACCCGGGGACAGACCAAGAACACTGAAGCTTTCTTT | CASSKRTRGQTKNTEAFF
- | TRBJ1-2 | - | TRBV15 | TGTGCCACCAGCAGAGCCCAGGGGAACTATGGCTACACCTTC | CATSRAQGNYGYTF
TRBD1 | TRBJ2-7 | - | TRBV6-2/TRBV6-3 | TGTGCCAGCAGTTACTCGAGGGGACAGGGGTCTCCCTACGAGCAGTACTTC | CASSYSRGQGSPYEQYF
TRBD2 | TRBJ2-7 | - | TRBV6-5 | TGTGCCAGCAGTTACGGGGGAGGGCTGAACGAGCAGTACTTC | CASSYGGGLNEQYF
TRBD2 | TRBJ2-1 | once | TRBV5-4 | TGTGCCAGCAGCCCAGCCCTTGGACTAGCGGATTCCTACAATGAGCAGTTCTTC | CASSPALGLADSYNEQFF
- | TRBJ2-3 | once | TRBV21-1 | TGTGCCAGCAGCAAACTCCTCGTGGAGGGACTAGCGGGAGACCAGGACGGCACAGATACGCAGTATTTT | CASSKLLVEGLAGDQDGTDTQYF
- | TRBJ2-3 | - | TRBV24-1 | TGTGCCACCAGTGATTTGGTTGGCAGGGGAACAGATACGCAGTATTTT | CATSDLVGRGTDTQYF
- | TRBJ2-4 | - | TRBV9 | TGTGCCAGCAGCGTAGCCTCGCGGGGATTAGCCAAAAACATTCAGTACTTC | CASSVASRGLAKNIQYF
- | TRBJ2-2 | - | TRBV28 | TGTGCCAGCAGTTTCGGAAGCCCGGGTGGCACCGGGGAGCTGTTTTTT | CASSFGSPGGTGELFF
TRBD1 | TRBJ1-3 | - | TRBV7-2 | TGTGCCAGCAGCTGGCTCCCGGGACAGGGACCCGGAAACACCATATATTTT | CASSWLPGQGPGNTIYF
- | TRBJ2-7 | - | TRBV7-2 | TGTGCCAGCAGCCCCCGGAGGGATAGCTCCTACGAGCAGTACTTC | CASSPRRDSSYEQYF
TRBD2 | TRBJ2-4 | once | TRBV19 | TGTGCCAGTAGTATAATCGGAGGGACTAGCGGGAGTGTGGCCAAAAACATTCAGTACTTC | CASSIIGGTSGSVAKNIQYF